This TCR beta chain was captured in a study of PD-1 blockade in classical Hodgkin lymphoma. Points from the study as a whole: Patients with an early start, nivolumab under 1 year after ASCT, were excluded. Why the repertoires differ is still unclear, perhaps disease activity or prior therapy.

V shed 1 base, J shed 4 bases, and the junction held 8 bases outside the gene matches. CDR3 length equals 17 residues. Germline loops: CDR1 SSHAT, CDR2 FNYEAQ (reference sequence). On this clone itself: Its antigen is not identified.

TCRdb keeps only in-frame clones here, not all; method: immunoSEQ multiplex PCR. The sample has around 31,000 clones, around 85% seen once. The sample's time point: cycle 4 day 1 (C4D1), after 6 weeks of nivolumab. Patients all relapsed after autologous stem cell transplantation, and there was variation in brentuximab vedotin exposure. The clonotype comes from a human donor with classical Hodgkin lymphoma. The chain carries TRBV7-7 and TRBJ2-5; 11 nucleotides agree with TRBD2. The material sequenced was peripheral blood mononuclear cells (PBMCs), taken before the fourth cycle of nivolumab. CDR3 bases: TGTGCCAGCAGCTTAGGGCATAGCGGGGGGGCACTAGAGACCCAGTACTTC. Translation gives CASSLGHSGGALETQYF.